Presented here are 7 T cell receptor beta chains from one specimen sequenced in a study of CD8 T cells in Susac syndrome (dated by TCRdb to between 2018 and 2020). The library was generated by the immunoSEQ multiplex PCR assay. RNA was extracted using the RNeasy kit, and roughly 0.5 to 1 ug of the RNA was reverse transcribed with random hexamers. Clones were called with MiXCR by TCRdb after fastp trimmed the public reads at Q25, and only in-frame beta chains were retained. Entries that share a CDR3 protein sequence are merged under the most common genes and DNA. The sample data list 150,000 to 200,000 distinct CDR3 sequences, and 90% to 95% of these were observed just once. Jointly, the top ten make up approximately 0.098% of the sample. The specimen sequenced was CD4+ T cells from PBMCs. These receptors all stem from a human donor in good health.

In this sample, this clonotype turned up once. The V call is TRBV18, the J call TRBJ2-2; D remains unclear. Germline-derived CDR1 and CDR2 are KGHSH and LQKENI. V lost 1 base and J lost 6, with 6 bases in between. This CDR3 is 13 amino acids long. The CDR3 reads CASSPRPPGELFF. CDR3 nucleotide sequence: TGTGCCAGCTCACCACGTCCCCCCGGGGAGCTGTTTTTT.

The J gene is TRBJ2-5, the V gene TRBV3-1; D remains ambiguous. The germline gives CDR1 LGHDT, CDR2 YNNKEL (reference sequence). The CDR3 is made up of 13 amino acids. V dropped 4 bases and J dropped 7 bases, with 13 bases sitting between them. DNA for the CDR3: TGTGCCAGCAGCCCCGTTCCCGGTGCGACCCAGTACTTC. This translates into CASSPVPGATQYF.

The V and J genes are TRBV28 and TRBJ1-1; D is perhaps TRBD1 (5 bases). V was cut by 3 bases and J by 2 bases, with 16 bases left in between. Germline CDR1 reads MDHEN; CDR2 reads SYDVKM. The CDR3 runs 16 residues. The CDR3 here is CASSFSPGFPNTEAFF. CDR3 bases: TGTGCCAGCAGTTTTTCACCAGGGTTCCCTAACACTGAAGCTTTCTTT. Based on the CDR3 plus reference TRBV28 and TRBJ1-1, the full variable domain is DVKVTQSSRYLVKRTGEKVFLECVQDMDHENMFWYRQDPGLGLRLIYFSYDVKMKEKGDIPEGYSVSREKKERFSLILESASTNQTSMYLCASSFSPGFPNTEAFFGQGTRLTVV.

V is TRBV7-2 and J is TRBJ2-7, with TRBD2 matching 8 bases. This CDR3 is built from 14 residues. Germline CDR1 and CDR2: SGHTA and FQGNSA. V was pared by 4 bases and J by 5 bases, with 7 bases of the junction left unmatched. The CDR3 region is CASSYGGGFNEQYF. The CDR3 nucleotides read TGTGCCAGCAGCTACGGCGGGGGGTTTAACGAGCAGTACTTC.

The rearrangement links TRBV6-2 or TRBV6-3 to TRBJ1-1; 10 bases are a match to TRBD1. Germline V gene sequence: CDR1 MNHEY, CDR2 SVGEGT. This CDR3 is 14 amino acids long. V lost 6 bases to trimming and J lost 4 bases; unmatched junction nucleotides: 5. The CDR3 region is CASSKDRGITEAFF. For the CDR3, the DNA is TGTGCCAGCAGCAAGGACAGGGGGATCACTGAAGCTTTCTTT.

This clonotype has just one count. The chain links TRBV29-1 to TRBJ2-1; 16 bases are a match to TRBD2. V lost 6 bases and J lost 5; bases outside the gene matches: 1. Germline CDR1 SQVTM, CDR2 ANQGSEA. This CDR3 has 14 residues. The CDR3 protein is CSVGLAGGDNEQFF. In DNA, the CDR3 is TGCAGCGTGGGACTAGCGGGGGGGGACAATGAGCAGTTCTTC.

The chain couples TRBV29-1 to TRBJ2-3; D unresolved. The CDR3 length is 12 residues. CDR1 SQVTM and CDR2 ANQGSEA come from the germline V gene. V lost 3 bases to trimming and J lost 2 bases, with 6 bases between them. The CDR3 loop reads CSVDVNTDTQYF. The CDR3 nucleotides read TGCAGCGTTGATGTTAACACAGATACGCAGTATTTT.